This TCR beta chain comes out of a study of cytomegalovirus exposure and HLA in healthy donors. Study observations and caveats: Donors were assumed by presence/absence analyses to have roughly uniform sequencing depth. Rare TCR sequences predominated, though certain public TCRs were found in many donors. In a later analysis, at a false discovery rate of 0.05, 15,000 to 20,000 TCR beta sequences matched HLA alleles.

Primers: 60 Vbeta forward and 13 Jbeta reverse. The repertoire was sequenced with immunoSEQ multiplex PCR; TCRdb's copy has only in-frame clones and lacks some. The data contain 150,000 to 200,000 clones, roughly four fifths of them seen just once; the ten biggest clones take up more than 0.75%. In regard to this clone: Antigen unknown.

V lost 2 bases and J lost 1; bases outside the gene matches: 14. The CDR3 is made up of 19 amino acids. Germline values: CDR1 MDHEN, CDR2 SYDVKM. Input material: PBMCs. The gene calls are TRBV28 and TRBJ2-3; TRBD2 agrees at 8 bases. This receptor was obtained from a girl aged 2-9 years in good health and CMV-seropositive. The CDR3 spells CASSLAGLDVEGGTDTQYF. Written as DNA, the CDR3 is TGTGCCAGCAGTTTAGCGGGACTAGATGTTGAGGGTGGCACAGATACGCAGTATTTT.